This TCR beta chain was sequenced during a study of blood T cell repertoires in COVID-19. Across the study: Samples taken during acute and convalescent COVID-19 were collected in the United States, Italy and Spain.

TCRdb keeps only in-frame clones here, not all; method: immunoSEQ multiplex PCR. Here the sample spans approximately 64,000 clones, 88% being singletons. This CDR3 region has 12 residues. Trimming stripped 4 bases from V and 1 base from J, with 4 bases between. The source of this sequence is a middle-aged woman who had recovered from COVID-19. The rearrangement links TRBV12-3 or TRBV12-4 to TRBJ1-2; D remains ambiguous. The sample was PBMCs or T cells enriched from blood (not recorded which). CDR3 residues: CASSSHNYGYTF. Written as DNA, the CDR3 is TGTGCCAGCAGTTCACATAACTATGGCTACACCTTC.